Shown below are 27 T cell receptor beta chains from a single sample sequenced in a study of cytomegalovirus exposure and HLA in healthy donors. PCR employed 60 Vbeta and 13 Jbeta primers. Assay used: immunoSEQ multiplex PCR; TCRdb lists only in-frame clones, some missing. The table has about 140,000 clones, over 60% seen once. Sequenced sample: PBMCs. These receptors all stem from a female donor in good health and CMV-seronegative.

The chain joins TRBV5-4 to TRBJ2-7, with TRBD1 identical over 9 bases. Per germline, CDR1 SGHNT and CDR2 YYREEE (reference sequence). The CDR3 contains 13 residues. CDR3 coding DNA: TGTGCAGTCTGGCGACAGGGGGTTTACGAGCAGTACTTC. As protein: CAVWRQGVYEQYF.

DNA for the CDR3: TGTGCCAGCTCACCACGAGGCGCAATTTTGAACACTGAAGCTTTCTTT. As protein: CASSPRGAILNTEAFF. The J gene is TRBJ1-1, the V gene TRBV18; D gene uncertain. The ends were cut back, 1 base at V and 0 bases at J, with 12 bases in the middle. The CDR3 spans 16 residues. From germline, CDR1 is KGHSH and CDR2 LQKENI.

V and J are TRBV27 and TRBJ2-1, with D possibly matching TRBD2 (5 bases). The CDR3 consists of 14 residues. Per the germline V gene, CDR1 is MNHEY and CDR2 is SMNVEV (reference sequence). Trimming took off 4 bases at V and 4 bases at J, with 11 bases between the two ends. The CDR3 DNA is TGTGCCAGCAGTTCAGACCGGGATTACAATGAGCAGTTCTTC. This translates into CASSSDRDYNEQFF.

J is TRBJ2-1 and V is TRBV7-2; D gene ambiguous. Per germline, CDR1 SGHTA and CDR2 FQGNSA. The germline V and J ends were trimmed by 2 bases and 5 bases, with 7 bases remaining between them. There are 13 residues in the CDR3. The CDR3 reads CASSLTRDNEQFF. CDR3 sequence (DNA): TGTGCCAGCAGCTTAACCCGGGACAATGAGCAGTTCTTC.

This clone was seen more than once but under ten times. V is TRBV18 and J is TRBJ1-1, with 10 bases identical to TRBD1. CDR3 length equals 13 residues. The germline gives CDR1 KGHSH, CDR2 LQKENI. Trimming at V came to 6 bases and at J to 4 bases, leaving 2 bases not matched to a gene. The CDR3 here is CASSRDRGTEAFF. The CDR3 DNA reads TGTGCCAGCTCGAGGGACAGGGGCACTGAAGCTTTCTTT.

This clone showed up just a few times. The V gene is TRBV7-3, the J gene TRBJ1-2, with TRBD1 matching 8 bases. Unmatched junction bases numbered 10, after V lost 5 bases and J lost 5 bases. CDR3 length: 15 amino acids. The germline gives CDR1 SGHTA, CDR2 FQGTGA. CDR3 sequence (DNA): TGTGCCAGCAGCGTCTCCGGGACAGGCGTTTATGGCTACACCTTC. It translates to CASSVSGTGVYGYTF.

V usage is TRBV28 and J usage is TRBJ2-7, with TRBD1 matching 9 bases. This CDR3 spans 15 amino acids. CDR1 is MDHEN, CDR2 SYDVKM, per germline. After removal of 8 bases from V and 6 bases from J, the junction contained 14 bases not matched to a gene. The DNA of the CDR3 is TGTGCCAGCTGCGAGAAGGGACAGGGAGGATTCGAGCAGTACTTC. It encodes CASCEKGQGGFEQYF.

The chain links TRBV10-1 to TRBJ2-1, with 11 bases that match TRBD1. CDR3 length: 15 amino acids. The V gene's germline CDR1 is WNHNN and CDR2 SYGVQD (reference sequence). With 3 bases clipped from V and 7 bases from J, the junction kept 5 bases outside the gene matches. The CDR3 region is CASSEGQGARNEQFF. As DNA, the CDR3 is TGCGCCAGCAGTGAAGGACAGGGGGCTCGGAATGAGCAGTTCTTC.

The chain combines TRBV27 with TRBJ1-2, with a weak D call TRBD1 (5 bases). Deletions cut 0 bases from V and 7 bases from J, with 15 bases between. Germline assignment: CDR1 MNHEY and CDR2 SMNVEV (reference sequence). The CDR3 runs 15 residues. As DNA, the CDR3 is TGTGCCAGCAGTTTATCGCCAGGAGGGGTTTTTGGCTACACCTTC. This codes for CASSLSPGGVFGYTF.

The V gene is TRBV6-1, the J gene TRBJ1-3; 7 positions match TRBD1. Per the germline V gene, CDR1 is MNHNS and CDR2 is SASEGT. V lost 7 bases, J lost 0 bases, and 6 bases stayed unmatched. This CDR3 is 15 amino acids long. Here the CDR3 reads CASNPGQNSGNTIYF. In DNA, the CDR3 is TGTGCCAGCAATCCGGGACAGAACTCTGGAAACACCATATATTTT.

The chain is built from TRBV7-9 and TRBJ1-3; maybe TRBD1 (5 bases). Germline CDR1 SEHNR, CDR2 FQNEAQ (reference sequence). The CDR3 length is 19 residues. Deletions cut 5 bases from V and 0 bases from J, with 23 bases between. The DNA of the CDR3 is TGTGCCAGCAGCCCCAAATCTAAGGCAGGGTCCCACTCTGGAAACACCATATATTTT. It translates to CASSPKSKAGSHSGNTIYF.

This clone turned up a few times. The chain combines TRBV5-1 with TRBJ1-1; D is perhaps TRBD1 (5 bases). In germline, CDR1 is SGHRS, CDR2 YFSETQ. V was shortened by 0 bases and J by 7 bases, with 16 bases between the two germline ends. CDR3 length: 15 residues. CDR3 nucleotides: TGCGCCAGCAGCTTGGGCCCGACAGAGGACGGTGAAGCTTTCTTT. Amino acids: CASSLGPTEDGEAFF.

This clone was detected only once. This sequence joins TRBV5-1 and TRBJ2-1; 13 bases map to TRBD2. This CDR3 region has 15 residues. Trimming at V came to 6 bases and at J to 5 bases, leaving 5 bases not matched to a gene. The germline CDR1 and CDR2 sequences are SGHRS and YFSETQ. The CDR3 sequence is CASKTGTSGNNEQFF. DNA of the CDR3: TGCGCCAGCAAGACCGGGACTAGCGGGAACAATGAGCAGTTCTTC.

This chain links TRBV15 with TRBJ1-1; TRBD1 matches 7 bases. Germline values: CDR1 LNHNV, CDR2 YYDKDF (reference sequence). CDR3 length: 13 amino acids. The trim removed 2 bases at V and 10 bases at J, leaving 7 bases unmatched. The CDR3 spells CATSRRQGLGAFF. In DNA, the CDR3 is TGTGCCACCAGCAGAAGACAGGGACTAGGAGCTTTCTTT. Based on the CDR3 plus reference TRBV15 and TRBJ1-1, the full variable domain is DAMVIQNPRYQVTQFGKPVTLSCSQTLNHNVMYWYQQKSSQAPKLLFHYYDKDFNNEADTPDNFQSRRPNTSFCFLDIRSPGLGDTAMYLCATSRRQGLGAFFGQGTRLTVV.

Here the CDR3 reads CASTRGRAQETQYF. The CDR3 DNA follows: TGTGCCAGCACCAGGGGCAGGGCTCAAGAGACCCAGTACTTC. This rearrangement joins TRBV6-5 to TRBJ2-5; a possible D gene is TRBD1 (6 bases). Germline CDR1 MNHEY, CDR2 SVGAGI. The CDR3 sequence is 14 residues long. V was cut by 7 bases and J by 2 bases, with 14 bases left in between.

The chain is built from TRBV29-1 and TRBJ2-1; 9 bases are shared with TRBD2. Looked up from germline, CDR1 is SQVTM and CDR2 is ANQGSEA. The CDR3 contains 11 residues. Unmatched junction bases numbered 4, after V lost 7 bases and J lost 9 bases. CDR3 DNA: TGCAGCGGCGTGCGGGGGGGTGAGCAGTTCTTC. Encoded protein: CSGVRGGEQFF.

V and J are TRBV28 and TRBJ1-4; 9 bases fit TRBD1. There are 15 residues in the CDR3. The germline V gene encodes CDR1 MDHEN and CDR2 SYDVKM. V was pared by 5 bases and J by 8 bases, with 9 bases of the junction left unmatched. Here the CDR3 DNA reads TGTGCCAGCAGTGGAGCCGGGACAGGGAACGAAAAACTGTTTTTT. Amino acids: CASSGAGTGNEKLFF.

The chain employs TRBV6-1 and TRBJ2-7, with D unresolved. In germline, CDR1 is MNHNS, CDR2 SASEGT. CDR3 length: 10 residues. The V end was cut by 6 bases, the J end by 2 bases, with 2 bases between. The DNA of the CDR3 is TGTGCCAGCAGCACCTACGAGCAGTACTTC. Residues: CASSTYEQYF.

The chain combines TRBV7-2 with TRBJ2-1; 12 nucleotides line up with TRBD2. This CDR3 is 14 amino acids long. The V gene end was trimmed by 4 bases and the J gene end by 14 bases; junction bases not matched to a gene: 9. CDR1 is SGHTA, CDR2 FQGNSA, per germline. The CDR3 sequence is CASSSAALAGGEFF. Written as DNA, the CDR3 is TGTGCCAGCAGCTCCGCCGCACTAGCGGGGGGAGAGTTCTTC.

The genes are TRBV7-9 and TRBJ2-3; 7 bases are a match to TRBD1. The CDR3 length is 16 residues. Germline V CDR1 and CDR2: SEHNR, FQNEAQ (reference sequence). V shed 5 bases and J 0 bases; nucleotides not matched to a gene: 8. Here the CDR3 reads CASSPGTDLSTDTQYF. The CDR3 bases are TGTGCCAGCAGCCCGGGGACAGACCTTAGCACAGATACGCAGTATTTT.

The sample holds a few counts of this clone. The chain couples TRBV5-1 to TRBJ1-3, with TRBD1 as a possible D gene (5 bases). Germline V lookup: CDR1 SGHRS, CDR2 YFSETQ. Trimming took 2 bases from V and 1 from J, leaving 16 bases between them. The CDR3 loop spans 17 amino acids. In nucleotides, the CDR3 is TGCGCCAGCAGCTTTCTAGATTCAGGGCCGTCTGGAAACACCATATATTTT. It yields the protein CASSFLDSGPSGNTIYF.

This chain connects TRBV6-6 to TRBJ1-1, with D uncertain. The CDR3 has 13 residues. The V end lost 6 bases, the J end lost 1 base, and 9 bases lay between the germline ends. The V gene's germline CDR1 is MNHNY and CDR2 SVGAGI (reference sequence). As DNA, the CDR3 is TGTGCCAGCAGCAGGCCGGAGAACACTGAAGCTTTCTTT. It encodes CASSRPENTEAFF.

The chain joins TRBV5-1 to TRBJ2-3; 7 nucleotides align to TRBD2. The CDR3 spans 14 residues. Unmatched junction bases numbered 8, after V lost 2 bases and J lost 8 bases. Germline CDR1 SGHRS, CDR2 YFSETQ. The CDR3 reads CASSLAGTGLTQYF. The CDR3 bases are TGCGCCAGCAGCTTAGCGGGGACTGGACTTACGCAGTATTTT.

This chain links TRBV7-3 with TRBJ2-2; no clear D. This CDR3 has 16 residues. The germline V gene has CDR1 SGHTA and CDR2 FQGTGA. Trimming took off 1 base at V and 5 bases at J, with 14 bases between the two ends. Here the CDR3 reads CASSLNTAPETGELFF. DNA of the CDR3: TGTGCCAGCAGCTTAAACACAGCCCCAGAAACCGGGGAGCTGTTTTTT.

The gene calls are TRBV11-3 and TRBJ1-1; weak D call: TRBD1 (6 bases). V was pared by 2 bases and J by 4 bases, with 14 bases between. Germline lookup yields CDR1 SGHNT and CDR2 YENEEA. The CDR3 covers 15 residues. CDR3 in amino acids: CASSLSGGHFTEAFF. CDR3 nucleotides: TGTGCCAGCAGCTTATCGGGGGGGCATTTCACTGAAGCTTTCTTT. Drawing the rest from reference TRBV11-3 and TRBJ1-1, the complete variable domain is EAGVVQSPRYKIIEKKQPVAFWCNPISGHNTLYWYLQNLGQGPELLIRYENEEAVDDSQLPKDRFSAERLKGVDSTLKIQPAELGDSAVYLCASSLSGGHFTEAFFGQGTRLTVV.

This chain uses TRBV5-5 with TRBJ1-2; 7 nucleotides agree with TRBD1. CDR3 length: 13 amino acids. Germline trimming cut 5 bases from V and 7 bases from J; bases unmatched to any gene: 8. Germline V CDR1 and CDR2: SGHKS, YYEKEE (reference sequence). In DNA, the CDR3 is TGTGCCAGCAGTCACGGGACAGCTGGTGGCTACACCTTC. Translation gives CASSHGTAGGYTF.

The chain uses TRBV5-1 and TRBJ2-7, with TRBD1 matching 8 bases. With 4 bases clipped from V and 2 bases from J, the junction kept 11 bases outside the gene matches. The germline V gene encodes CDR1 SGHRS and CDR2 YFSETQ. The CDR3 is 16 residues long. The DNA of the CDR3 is TGCGCCAGCAGCGTAGACTTCGGGACAGGTACCTACGAGCAGTACTTC. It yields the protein CASSVDFGTGTYEQYF.